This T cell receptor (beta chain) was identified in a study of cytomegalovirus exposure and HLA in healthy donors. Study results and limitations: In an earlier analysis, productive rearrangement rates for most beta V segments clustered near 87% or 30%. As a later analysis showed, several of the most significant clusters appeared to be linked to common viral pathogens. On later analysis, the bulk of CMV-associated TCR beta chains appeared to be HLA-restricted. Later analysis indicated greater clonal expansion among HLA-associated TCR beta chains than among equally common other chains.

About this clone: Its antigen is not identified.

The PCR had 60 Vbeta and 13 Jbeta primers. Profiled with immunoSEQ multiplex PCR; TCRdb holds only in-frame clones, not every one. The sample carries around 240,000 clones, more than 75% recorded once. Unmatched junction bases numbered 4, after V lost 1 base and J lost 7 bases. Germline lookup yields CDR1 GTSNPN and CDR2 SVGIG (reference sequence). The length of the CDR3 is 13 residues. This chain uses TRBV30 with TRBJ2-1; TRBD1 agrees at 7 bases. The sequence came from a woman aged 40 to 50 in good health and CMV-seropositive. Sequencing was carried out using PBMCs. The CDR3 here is CAWSDRGWNEQFF. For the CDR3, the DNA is TGTGCCTGGAGTGACAGGGGCTGGAATGAGCAGTTCTTC.